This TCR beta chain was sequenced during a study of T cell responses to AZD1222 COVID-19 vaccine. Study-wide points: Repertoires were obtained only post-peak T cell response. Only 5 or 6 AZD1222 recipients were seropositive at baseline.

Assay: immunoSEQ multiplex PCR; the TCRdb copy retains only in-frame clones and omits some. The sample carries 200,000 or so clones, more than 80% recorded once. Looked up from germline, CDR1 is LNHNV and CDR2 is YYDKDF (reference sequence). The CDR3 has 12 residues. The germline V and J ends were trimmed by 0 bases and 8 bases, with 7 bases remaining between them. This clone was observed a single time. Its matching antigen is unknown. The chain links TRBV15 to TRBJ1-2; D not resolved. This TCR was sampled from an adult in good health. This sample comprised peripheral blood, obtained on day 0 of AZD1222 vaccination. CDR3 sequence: CATSREGVGYTF. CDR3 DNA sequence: TGTGCCACCAGCAGAGAAGGTGTCGGCTACACCTTC.